One sample yielded the 22 T cell receptor beta chains listed below, sequenced in a study of post-analysis software for immune sequencing data. Study-wide results and limits: TRBV segments more frequent in patients than in controls numbered roughly 5 and included TRBV5-6, TRBV5-1 and TRBV20-1.

The library was made from cDNA and included unique molecular identifiers. TCRdb analysed the PCR reads with MiXCR anew, one entry per CDR3 protein. Of some 690,000 distinct CDR3 sequences detected, 55% to 60% appear once; the ten largest clones hold around 11%. The antigens of these receptors remain unknown. Input material: blood. These receptors originate from a girl between 2 and 10 years old with multiple sclerosis.

V usage is TRBV9 and J usage is TRBJ2-7, with D possibly being TRBD1 (6 bases). Germline V CDR1 and CDR2: SGDLS, YYNGEE. V was trimmed by 1 base and J by 4 bases, leaving 15 bases between them. The CDR3 loop spans 15 amino acids. CDR3 sequence (DNA): TGTGCCAGCAGCGTATCCGGGACATTCGAATACGAGCAGTACTTC. Protein product: CASSVSGTFEYEQYF. The entire variable domain, with the rest obtained from reference TRBV9 and TRBJ2-7, is as follows: DSGVTQTPKHLITATGQRVTLRCSPRSGDLSVYWYQQSLDQGLQFLIQYYNGEERAKGNILERFSAQQFPDLHSELNLSSLELGDSALYFCASSVSGTFEYEQYFGPGTRLTVT.

This clonotype was detected a few times. V gene TRBV24-1 combines with J gene TRBJ1-2; D may be TRBD1 (5 bases). The CDR3 is 13 amino acids. V shed 3 bases and J shed 4 bases, with 8 bases lying between them. Germline V lookup: CDR1 KGHDR, CDR2 SFDVKD. The DNA for the CDR3 is TGTGCCACCAGTGATGACAGCGTCTATGGCTACACCTTC. This translates into CATSDDSVYGYTF.

The chain carries TRBV10-1 and TRBJ1-2, with 7 nucleotides matching TRBD1. The germline CDR1 and CDR2 sequences are WNHNN and SYGVQD (reference sequence). The trim removed 6 bases at V and 4 bases at J, leaving 8 bases unmatched. The CDR3 contains 14 residues. Written as DNA, the CDR3 is TGCGCCAGCAGCGGGGGAGACAGGGCCTATGGCTACACCTTC. Its protein is CASSGGDRAYGYTF.

The chain recombines TRBV7-2 with TRBJ2-3, with TRBD2 matching 7 bases. Per the germline V gene, CDR1 is SGHTA and CDR2 is FQGNSA. The V segment lost 3 bases and the J segment 0 bases; nucleotides outside the gene matches: 3. The CDR3 spans 15 residues. CDR3 residues: CASSLGGFSTDTQYF. CDR3 coding DNA: TGTGCCAGCAGCTTGGGGGGGTTTAGCACAGATACGCAGTATTTT.

This clonotype was seen a few times. V gene TRBV5-1 combines with J gene TRBJ2-3; D may be TRBD2 (6 bases). This CDR3 is 16 amino acids long. Trimming removed 0 bases from V and 1 base from J, with 12 bases in between. Germline loops: CDR1 SGHRS, CDR2 YFSETQ. CDR3 loop: CASSLGRAGRTDTQYF. In DNA, the CDR3 is TGCGCCAGCAGCTTGGGTCGAGCGGGCCGCACAGATACGCAGTATTTT.

The chain couples TRBV4-3 to TRBJ1-5; the match to TRBD1 covers 8 bases. CDR3 length: 17 residues. V gave up 0 bases and J gave up 5 bases; unmatched junction bases: 9. The V gene's germline CDR1 is LGHNA and CDR2 YSLEER. Here the CDR3 DNA reads TGCGCCAGCAGCCAAGATTGGGGACAGGCCACCCATCAGCCCCAGCATTTT. It translates to CASSQDWGQATHQPQHF.

The sample holds a few counts of this clonotype. The chain recombines TRBV7-2 with TRBJ1-1; 7 bases match TRBD1. The CDR3 has 12 residues. In germline, CDR1 is SGHTA, CDR2 FQGNSA. With 9 bases clipped from V and 1 base from J, the junction kept 2 bases outside the gene matches. The CDR3: CASGTANTEAFF. CDR3 coding DNA: TGTGCCAGTGGGACAGCGAACACTGAAGCTTTCTTT.

This clonotype came up a few times. The chain joins TRBV7-3 to TRBJ2-1; TRBD2 is a possible D gene (6 bases). Between the trimmed V and J ends, which lost 3 bases and 6 bases, there was a span of 18 bases. CDR1 and CDR2 from the germline V gene are SGHTA and FQGTGA. The CDR3 is made up of 16 amino acids. The CDR3 DNA reads TGTGCCAGCAGCTTCTACCCCGAGACTAGTGTCAATGAGCAGTTCTTC. Its protein product is CASSFYPETSVNEQFF.

The chain links TRBV4-2 to TRBJ2-5; D gene unclear. This CDR3 region has 13 residues. From germline, CDR1 is LGHNA and CDR2 YNFKEQ. Trimming took off 3 bases at V and 0 bases at J, with 5 bases between the two ends. The DNA of the CDR3 is TGTGCCAGCAGCCACCGCGACCAAGAGACCCAGTACTTC. Its protein product is CASSHRDQETQYF.

The V gene is TRBV6-6, the J gene TRBJ2-6, with 11 bases lining up with TRBD1. The CDR3 length is 17 residues. V shed 2 bases, J shed 2 bases, and the junction held 2 bases outside the gene matches. Looked up from germline, CDR1 is MNHNY and CDR2 is SVGAGI (reference sequence). The DNA for the CDR3 is TGTGCCAGCAGTTACCGGACAGGGGGCGCTGGGGCCAACGTCCTGACTTTC. The encoded protein is CASSYRTGGAGANVLTF.

This clonotype was detected once. The rearrangement uses TRBV7-9 and TRBJ2-1; perhaps D is TRBD1 or TRBD2 (5 bases each). The V gene lost 8 bases and the J gene lost 4 bases, with 12 bases spanning the gap. CDR3 length: 13 residues. Germline CDR1 SEHNR, CDR2 FQNEAQ (reference sequence). The CDR3 here is CASRDRHYNEQFF. The CDR3 DNA reads as TGTGCCAGCCGGGACCGACATTACAATGAGCAGTTCTTC.

This chain uses TRBV6-2 or TRBV6-3 with TRBJ1-1; D is uncertain. The length of the CDR3 is 12 residues. Trimming shortened V by 3 bases and J by 5 bases, and 7 bases separated the two germline ends. Germline CDR1 MNHEY, CDR2 SVGEGT. The CDR3 coding sequence is TGTGCCAGCAGTTATCGAGTAACTGAAGCTTTCTTT. Protein product: CASSYRVTEAFF.

V gene TRBV3-1 combines with J gene TRBJ2-5, with 7 bases identical to TRBD2. Germline CDR1 reads LGHDT; CDR2 reads YNNKEL (reference sequence). The length of the CDR3 is 17 residues. V lost 4 bases, J lost 4 bases, and 15 bases stayed unmatched. For the CDR3, the DNA is TGTGCCAGCAGCCCCCCTCTGGGGGAGGGCCATGGAGAGACCCAGTACTTC. Protein product: CASSPPLGEGHGETQYF.

CDR3 region: CASIGAGNEQFF. The CDR3 nucleotides are TGTGCCAGCATCGGCGCGGGGAATGAGCAGTTCTTC. The rearrangement joins TRBV6-6 to TRBJ2-1; tentative D call: TRBD2 (6 bases). The CDR3 covers 12 residues. Deletions cut 7 bases from V and 7 bases from J, with 11 bases between. CDR1 is MNHNY and CDR2 is SVGAGI in the germline V gene (reference sequence).

CDR3 DNA sequence: TGTGCCAGCAGTCCACCCGGGACTAGCGGGACGTACGAGCAGTACTTC. Translated, it gives CASSPPGTSGTYEQYF. V usage is TRBV6-6 and J usage is TRBJ2-7, with 13 bases fitting TRBD2. This CDR3 is 16 amino acids long. V lost 5 bases and J lost 4; bases outside the gene matches: 8. Looked up from germline, CDR1 is MNHNY and CDR2 is SVGAGI (reference sequence).

This clonotype was observed a handful of times. V usage is TRBV6-6 and J usage is TRBJ1-1, with 7 positions matching TRBD1. This CDR3 contains 15 residues. Germline V CDR1 and CDR2: MNHNY, SVGAGI (reference sequence). V shed 2 bases and J 1 base; nucleotides not matched to a gene: 4. The CDR3 here is CASSYGRGRNTEAFF. For the CDR3, the DNA is TGTGCCAGCAGTTACGGCAGGGGGAGGAACACTGAAGCTTTCTTT.

V gene TRBV10-3 combines with J gene TRBJ1-1; possibly TRBD1 for D (6 bases). This CDR3 has 15 residues. Trimming pared 3 bases from V and 4 bases from J, leaving 15 bases between. CDR1 is ENHRY, CDR2 SYGVKD, per germline. Written as DNA, the CDR3 is TGTGCCATCAGTGAATACGGGGGGCAATCCACTGAAGCTTTCTTT. Amino acid sequence: CAISEYGGQSTEAFF.

This clonotype was seen just once. This chain uses TRBV27 with TRBJ2-7; D call uncertain. Between the trimmed V and J ends, which lost 5 bases and 3 bases, there was a span of 14 bases. CDR3 length: 14 amino acids. Germline V gene sequence: CDR1 MNHEY, CDR2 SMNVEV (reference sequence). The CDR3 DNA sequence: TGTGCCAGCAGTCGATGGCAGGACGGCTACGAGCAGTACTTC. Protein: CASSRWQDGYEQYF.

Notes on this clonotype: A read error is likely, as this CDR3 ends without the conserved phenylalanine or tryptophan. The chain joins TRBV11-1 to TRBJ2-1, with 13 bases that match TRBD2. Unmatched junction bases numbered 7, after V lost 5 bases and J lost 6 bases. The CDR3 is 16 residues long. Germline V gene sequence: CDR1 SGHAT, CDR2 FQDESV (reference sequence). The CDR3 coding sequence is TGTGCCAGCAGCCAACCCGGGACTAGCGGGGTCAATGAGCAGTTCTGC. Amino acids: CASSQPGTSGVNEQFC.

J is TRBJ1-2 and V is TRBV12-3 or TRBV12-4, with 7 positions matching TRBD1. The CDR3 is made up of 15 amino acids. V trimming: 6 bases; J trimming: 1 base; junction bases outside the gene matches: 8. CDR3 in amino acids: CASRTGTDLNYGYTF. The DNA for the CDR3 is TGTGCCAGCAGAACCGGGACAGATCTTAACTATGGCTACACCTTC.

The rearrangement links TRBV7-2 to TRBJ1-2; D is perhaps TRBD1 (6 bases). The CDR3 spans 13 residues. V lost 5 bases and J 8 bases, leaving 15 bases between the germline ends. Per germline, CDR1 SGHTA and CDR2 FQGNSA. The CDR3 here is CASSVGWGRGYTF. CDR3 coding DNA: TGTGCCAGCAGCGTTGGATGGGGGCGCGGCTACACCTTC.

This chain connects TRBV29-1 to TRBJ2-2; 9 bases line up with TRBD1. This CDR3 comprises 16 residues. Trimming took 1 base from V and 5 from J; bases not matched to a gene: 8. Per germline, CDR1 SQVTM and CDR2 ANQGSEA. The CDR3 DNA reads as TGCAGCGTTGAAGTAGGGGACAGGGTGGTAACCGGGGAGCTGTTTTTT. Its translation: CSVEVGDRVVTGELFF.